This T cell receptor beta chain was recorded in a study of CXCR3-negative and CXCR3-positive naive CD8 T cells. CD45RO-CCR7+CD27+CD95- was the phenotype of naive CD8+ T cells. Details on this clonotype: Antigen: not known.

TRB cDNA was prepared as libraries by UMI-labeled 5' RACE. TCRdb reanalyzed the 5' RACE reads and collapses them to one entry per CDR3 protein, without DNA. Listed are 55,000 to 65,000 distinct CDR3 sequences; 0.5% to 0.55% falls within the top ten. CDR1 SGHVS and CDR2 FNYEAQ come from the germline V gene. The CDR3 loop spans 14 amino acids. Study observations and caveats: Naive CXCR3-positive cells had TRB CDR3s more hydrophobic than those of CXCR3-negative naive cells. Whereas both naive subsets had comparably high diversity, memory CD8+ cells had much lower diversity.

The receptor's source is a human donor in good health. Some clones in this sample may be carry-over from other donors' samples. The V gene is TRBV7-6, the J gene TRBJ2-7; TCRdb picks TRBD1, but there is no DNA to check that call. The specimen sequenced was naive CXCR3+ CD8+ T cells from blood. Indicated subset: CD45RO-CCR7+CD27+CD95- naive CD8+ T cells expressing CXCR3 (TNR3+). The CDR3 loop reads CASSLAGETYEQYF.